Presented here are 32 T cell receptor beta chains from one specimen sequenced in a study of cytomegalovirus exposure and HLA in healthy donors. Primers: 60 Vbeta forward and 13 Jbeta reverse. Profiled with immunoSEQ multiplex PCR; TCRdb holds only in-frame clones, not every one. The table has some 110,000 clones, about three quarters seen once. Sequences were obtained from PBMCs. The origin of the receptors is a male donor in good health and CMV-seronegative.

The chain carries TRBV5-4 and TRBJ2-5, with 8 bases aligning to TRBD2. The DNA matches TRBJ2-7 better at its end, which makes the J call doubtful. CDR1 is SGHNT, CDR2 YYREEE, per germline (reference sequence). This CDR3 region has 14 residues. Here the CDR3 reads CASSFGGAGSEQYF. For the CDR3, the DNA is TGTGCCAGCAGCTTCGGGGGGGCCGGGTCCGAGCAGTACTTC.

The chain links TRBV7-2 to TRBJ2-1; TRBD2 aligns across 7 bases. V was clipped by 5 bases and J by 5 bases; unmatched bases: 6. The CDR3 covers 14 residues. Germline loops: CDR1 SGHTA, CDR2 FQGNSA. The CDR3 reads CASSPGTTNNEQFF. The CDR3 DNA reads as TGTGCCAGCAGCCCCGGGACTACCAACAATGAGCAGTTCTTC.

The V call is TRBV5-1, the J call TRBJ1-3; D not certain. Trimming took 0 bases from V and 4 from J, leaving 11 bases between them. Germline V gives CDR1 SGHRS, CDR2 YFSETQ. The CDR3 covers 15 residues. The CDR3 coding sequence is TGCGCCAGCAGCTTGGCGTCGACTCCCGGAAACACCATATATTTT. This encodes CASSLASTPGNTIYF.

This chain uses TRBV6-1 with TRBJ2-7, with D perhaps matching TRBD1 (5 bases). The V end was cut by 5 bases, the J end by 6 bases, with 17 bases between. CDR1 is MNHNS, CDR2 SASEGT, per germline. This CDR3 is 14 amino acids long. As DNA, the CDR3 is TGTGCCAGCAGTTCCCGACCAGGGCAAGGCGAGCAGTACTTC. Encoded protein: CASSSRPGQGEQYF.

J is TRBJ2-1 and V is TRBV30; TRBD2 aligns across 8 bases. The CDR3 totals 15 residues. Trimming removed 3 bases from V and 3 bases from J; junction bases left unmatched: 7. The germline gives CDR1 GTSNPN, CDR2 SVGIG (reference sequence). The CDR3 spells CAWRPGLEHYNEQFF. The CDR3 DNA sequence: TGTGCCTGGAGGCCGGGACTAGAGCACTACAATGAGCAGTTCTTC.

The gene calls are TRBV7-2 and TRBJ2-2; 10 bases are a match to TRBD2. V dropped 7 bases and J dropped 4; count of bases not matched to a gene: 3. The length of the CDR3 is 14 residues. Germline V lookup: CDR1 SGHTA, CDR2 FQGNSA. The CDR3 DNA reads TGTGCCAGCACCCTAGCGGGGGCCACCGGGGAGCTGTTTTTT. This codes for CASTLAGATGELFF.

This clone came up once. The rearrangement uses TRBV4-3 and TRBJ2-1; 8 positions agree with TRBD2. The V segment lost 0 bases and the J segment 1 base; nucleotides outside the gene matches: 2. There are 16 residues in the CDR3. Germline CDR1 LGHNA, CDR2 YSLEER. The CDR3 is CASSQEVAGSYNEQFF. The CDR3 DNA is TGCGCCAGCAGCCAAGAGGTAGCGGGATCCTACAATGAGCAGTTCTTC.

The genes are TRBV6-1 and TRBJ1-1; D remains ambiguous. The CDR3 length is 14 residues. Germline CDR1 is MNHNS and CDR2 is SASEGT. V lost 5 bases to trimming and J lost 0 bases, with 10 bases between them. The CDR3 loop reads CASSLGLMNTEAFF. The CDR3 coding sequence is TGTGCCAGCAGTCTTGGGCTCATGAACACTGAAGCTTTCTTT.

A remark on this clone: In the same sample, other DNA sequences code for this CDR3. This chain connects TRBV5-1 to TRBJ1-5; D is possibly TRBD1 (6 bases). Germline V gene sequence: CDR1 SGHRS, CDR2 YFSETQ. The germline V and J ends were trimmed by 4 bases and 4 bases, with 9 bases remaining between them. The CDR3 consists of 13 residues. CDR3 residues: CASSPDRNQPQHF. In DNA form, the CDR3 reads TGCGCCAGCAGCCCCGACAGGAATCAGCCCCAGCATTTT.

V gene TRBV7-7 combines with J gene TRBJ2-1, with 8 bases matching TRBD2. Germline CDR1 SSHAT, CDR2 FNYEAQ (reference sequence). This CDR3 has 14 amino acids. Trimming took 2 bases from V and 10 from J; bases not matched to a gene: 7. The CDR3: CASSLTSGLGEQFF. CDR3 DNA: TGTGCCAGCAGCTTAACTAGCGGTCTGGGGGAGCAGTTCTTC.

CDR3 coding DNA: TGTGCCTGGAGTGTGCGGGGGGCGGGTGAAAAACTGTTTTTT. Protein: CAWSVRGAGEKLFF. The chain carries TRBV30 and TRBJ1-4, with a tentative D call TRBD1 (6 bases). The CDR3 length is 14 residues. The V end lost 0 bases, the J end lost 7 bases, and 12 bases lay between the germline ends. Germline V lookup: CDR1 GTSNPN, CDR2 SVGIG (reference sequence). Drawing the rest from reference TRBV30 and TRBJ1-4, the complete variable domain is SQTIHQWPATLVQPVGSPLSLECTVEGTSNPNLYWYRQAAGRGLQLLFYSVGIGQISSEVPQNLSASRPQDRQFILSSKKLLLSDSGFYLCAWSVRGAGEKLFFGSGTQLSVL.

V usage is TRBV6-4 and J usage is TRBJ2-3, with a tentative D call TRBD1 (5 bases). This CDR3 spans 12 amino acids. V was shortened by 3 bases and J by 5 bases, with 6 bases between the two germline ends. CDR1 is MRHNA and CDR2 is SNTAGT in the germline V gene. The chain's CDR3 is CASSEQGDTQYF. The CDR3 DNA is TGTGCCAGCAGTGAGCAGGGAGATACGCAGTATTTT.

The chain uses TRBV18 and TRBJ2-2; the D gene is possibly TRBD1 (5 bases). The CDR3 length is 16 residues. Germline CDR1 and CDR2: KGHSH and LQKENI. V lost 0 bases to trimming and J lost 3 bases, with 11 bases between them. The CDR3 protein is CASSPPGHQYTGELFF. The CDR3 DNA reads TGTGCCAGCTCACCACCCGGACATCAATACACCGGGGAGCTGTTTTTT.

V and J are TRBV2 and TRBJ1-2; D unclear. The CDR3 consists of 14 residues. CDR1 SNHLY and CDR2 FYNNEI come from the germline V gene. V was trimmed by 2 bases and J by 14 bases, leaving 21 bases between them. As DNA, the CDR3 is TGTGCCAGCAGTGAAATAGGGTGGCCCGCCGGAGGGACCTTC. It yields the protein CASSEIGWPAGGTF.

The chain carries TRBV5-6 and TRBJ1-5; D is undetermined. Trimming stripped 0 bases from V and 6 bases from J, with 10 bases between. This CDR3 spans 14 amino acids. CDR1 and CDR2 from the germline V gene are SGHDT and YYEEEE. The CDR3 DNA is TGTGCCAGCAGCTTGGGGGCACGTGGTCAGCCCCAGCATTTT. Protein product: CASSLGARGQPQHF.

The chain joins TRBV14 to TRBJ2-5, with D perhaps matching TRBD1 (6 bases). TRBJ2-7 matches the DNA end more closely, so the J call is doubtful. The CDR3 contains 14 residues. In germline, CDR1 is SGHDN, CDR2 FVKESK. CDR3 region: CASSTRQASYEQYF. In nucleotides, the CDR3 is TGTGCCAGCAGCACCCGACAGGCAAGCTACGAGCAGTACTTC.

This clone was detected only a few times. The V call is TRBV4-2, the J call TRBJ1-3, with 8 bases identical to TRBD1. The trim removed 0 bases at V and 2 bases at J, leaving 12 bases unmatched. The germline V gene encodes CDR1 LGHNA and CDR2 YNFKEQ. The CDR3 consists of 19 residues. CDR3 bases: TGTGCCAGCAGCCAAGACCAGGGGGCCTTTGGTTTTGCTGGAAACACCATATATTTT. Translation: CASSQDQGAFGFAGNTIYF.

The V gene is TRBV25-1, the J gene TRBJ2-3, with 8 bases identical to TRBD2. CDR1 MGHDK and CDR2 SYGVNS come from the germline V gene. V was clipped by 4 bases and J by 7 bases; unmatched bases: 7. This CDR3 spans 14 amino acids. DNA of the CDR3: TGTGCCAGCAGTGTCAGCGGGAGAGTAAATACGCAGTATTTT. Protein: CASSVSGRVNTQYF.

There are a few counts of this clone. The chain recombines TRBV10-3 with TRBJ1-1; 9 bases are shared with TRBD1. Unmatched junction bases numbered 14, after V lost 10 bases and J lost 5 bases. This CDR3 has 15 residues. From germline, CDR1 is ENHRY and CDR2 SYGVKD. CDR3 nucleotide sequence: TGTGCCACCATCTCGGGACAGGGTGTATGGACTGAAGCTTTCTTT. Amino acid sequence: CATISGQGVWTEAFF.

The CDR3 region has the DNA TGTGCCATCAGTGAGTCAAACAGAGAGACCCAGTACTTC. It encodes CAISESNRETQYF. The rearrangement joins TRBV10-3 to TRBJ2-5, with unresolved D. CDR1 is ENHRY, CDR2 SYGVKD, per germline. V lost 0 bases and J lost 4, with 6 bases in between. The CDR3 covers 13 residues.

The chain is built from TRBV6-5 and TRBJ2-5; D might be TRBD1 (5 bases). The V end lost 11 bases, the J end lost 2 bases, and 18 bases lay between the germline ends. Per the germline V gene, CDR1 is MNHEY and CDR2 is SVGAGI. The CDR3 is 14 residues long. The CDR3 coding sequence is TGTGCCGCGAGACCCCGGCCAGGGCAAGAGACCCAGTACTTC. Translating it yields CAARPRPGQETQYF.

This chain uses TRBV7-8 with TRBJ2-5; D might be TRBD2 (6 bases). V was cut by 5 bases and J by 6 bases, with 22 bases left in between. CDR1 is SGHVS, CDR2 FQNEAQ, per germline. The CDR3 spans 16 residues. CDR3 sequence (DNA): TGTGCCAGCAGCCGCTCCATTCCGGGAGCGGTGAAGACCCAGTACTTC. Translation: CASSRSIPGAVKTQYF.

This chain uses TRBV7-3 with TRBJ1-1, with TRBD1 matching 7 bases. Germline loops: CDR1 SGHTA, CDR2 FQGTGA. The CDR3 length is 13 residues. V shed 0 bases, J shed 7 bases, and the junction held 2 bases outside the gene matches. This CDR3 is CASSLTGGNEAFF. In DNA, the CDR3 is TGTGCCAGCAGCTTAACAGGGGGCAATGAAGCTTTCTTT.

This CDR3 is CSAAGRSEQYF. CDR3 DNA: TGCAGTGCTGCCGGTCGTTCCGAGCAGTACTTC. J is TRBJ2-7 and V is TRBV20-1; D not certain. CDR1 is DFQATT and CDR2 is SNEGSKA in the germline V gene (reference sequence). Trimming shortened V by 5 bases and J by 6 bases, and 11 bases separated the two germline ends. The CDR3 runs to 11 residues.

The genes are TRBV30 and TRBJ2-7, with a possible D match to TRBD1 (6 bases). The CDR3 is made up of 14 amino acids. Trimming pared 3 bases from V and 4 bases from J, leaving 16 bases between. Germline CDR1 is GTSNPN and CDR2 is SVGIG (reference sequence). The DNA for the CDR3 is TGTGCCTGGAGAGACAGGCGCAGCCTATACGAGCAGTACTTC. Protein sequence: CAWRDRRSLYEQYF.

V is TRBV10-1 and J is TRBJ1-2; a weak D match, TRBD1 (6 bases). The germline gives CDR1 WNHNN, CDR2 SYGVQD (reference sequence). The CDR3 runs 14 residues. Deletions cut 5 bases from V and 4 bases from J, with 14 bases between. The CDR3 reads CASSNSGHGYGYTF. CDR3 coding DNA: TGCGCCAGCAGTAATTCGGGACACGGCTATGGCTACACCTTC.

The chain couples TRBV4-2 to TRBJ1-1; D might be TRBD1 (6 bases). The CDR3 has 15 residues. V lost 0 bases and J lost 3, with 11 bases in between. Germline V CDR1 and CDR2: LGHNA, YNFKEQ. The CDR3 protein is CASSQEAGADTEAFF. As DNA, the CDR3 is TGTGCCAGCAGCCAAGAGGCGGGGGCAGACACTGAAGCTTTCTTT.

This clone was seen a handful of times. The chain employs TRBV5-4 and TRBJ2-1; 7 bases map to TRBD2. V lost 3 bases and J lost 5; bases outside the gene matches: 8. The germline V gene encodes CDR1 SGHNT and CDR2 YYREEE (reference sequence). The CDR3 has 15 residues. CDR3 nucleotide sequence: TGTGCCAGCAGCTCGGGTAGCGGGCAAGACAATGAGCAGTTCTTC. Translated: CASSSGSGQDNEQFF.

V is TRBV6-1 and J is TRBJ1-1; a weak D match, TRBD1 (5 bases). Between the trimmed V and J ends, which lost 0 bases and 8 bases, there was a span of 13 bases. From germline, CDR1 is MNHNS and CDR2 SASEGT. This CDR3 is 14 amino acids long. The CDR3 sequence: CASSEAWGGREAFF. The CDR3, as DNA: TGTGCCAGCAGTGAAGCGTGGGGGGGTAGGGAAGCTTTCTTT.

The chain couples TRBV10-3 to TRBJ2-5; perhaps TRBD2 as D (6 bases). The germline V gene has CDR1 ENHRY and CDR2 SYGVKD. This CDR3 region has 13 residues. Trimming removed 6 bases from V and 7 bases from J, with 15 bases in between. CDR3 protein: CAISPRPGGTQYF. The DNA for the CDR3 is TGTGCCATCAGCCCGAGACCCGGGGGGACCCAGTACTTC.

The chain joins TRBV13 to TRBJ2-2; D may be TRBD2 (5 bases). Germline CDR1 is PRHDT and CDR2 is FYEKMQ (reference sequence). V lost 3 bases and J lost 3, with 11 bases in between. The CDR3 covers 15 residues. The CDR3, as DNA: TGTGCCAGCAGCTTCTCGGACTTATACACCGGGGAGCTGTTTTTT. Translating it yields CASSFSDLYTGELFF.

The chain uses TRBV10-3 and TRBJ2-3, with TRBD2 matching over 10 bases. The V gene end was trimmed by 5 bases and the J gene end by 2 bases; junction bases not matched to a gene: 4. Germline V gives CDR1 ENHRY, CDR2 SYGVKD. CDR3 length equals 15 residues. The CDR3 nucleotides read TGTGCCATCAGTAGGACTAGCGGAGACACAGATACGCAGTATTTT. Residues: CAISRTSGDTDTQYF.